These T cell receptor beta chains were read from a single sample in a study of human T cells and chemical hapten exposure. TCRdb ran MiXCR on the RACE reads and lists one entry per CDR3 protein. This sample has roughly 360,000 distinct CDR3 sequences; around 4.8% occur once, and the top ten carry around 2%. The sequences come from whole blood, collected in connection with sensitization to the hapten diphenylcyclopropenone (DPC). Receptors were obtained from a woman in her fifties or sixties with alopecia areata. Some clones in this sample may be carry-over from other donors' samples. The CDR3 runs from the conserved cysteine through the conserved F or W. The D gene is left open where the match is weak. Rows may omit the clone size; those that give it use once, few, many or a size class.

v_call	d_call	j_call	clone_size	cdr3_nt	cdr3_aa
TRBV2	NA	TRBJ2-2	many	TGTGCCAGCAGTGAACTAGCAGTCACCGGGGAGCTGTTTTTT	CASSELAVTGELFF
TRBV6-2/TRBV6-3	NA	TRBJ2-1	few	TGTGCCAGCAGTTACTCGACAGGTACATATAGTGAGCAGTTCTTC	CASSYSTGTYSEQFF
TRBV3-1	NA	TRBJ2-7	few	TGTGCCAGCAGCCCACGACTAGTTCCCGGAGGCGAGCAGTACTTC	CASSPRLVPGGEQYF
TRBV6-2/TRBV6-3	TRBD1	TRBJ2-5	few	TGTGCCAGCAGGCCACCCGGGACAGGGTTCCGGGAGACCCAGTACTTC	CASRPPGTGFRETQYF
TRBV7-2	NA	TRBJ2-7	many	TGTGCCAGCAGCTCTGGGCCGGGCTACGAGCAGTACTTC	CASSSGPGYEQYF
TRBV28	NA	TRBJ1-5	NA	TGTGCCAGCAGTTCCGGACCTTATCAGCCCCAGCATTTT	CASSSGPYQPQHF
TRBV27	NA	TRBJ2-1	NA	TGTGCCAGCAGTTTAGGTTATCAAACCCCCTACAATGAGCAGTTCTTC	CASSLGYQTPYNEQFF
TRBV5-1	NA	TRBJ2-3	NA	TGCGCCAGCAGGCCCCTAAGCACAGATACGCAGTATTTT	CASRPLSTDTQYF
TRBV5-1	NA	TRBJ2-3	many	TGCGCCAGCAGCTTGGGACCGAGCGGAGATACGCAGTATTTT	CASSLGPSGDTQYF
TRBV10-3	NA	TRBJ1-2	many	TGTGCCATCAGTGAGCCAGGGATCTATGGCTACACCTTC	CAISEPGIYGYTF
TRBV5-4	TRBD2	TRBJ2-1	few	TGTGCCAGCACCGCGGAGCGGGAGGGCCTATCGAATGAGCAGTTCTTC	CASTAEREGLSNEQFF
TRBV11-1	NA	TRBJ1-1	NA	TGTGCCAGCAGCACCGGGACGTCAACTGGAGCTTTCTTT	CASSTGTSTGAFF
TRBV5-8	NA	TRBJ2-1	few	TGTGCCAGCAGATACGACAGATACAATGAGCAGTTCTTC	CASRYDRYNEQFF
TRBV29-1	TRBD2	TRBJ2-3	many	TGCAGCGTTGAACCGACTAGCGGGGTCACAGATACGCAGTATTTT	CSVEPTSGVTDTQYF
TRBV7-7	NA	TRBJ1-6	few	TGTGCCAGCAGCTTAGGAGACATCATGTCACCCCTCCACTTT	CASSLGDIMSPLHF